This T cell receptor (beta chain) was sequenced for a study of tumor-infiltrating lymphocytes in localized non-small cell lung cancer. As to this clone: Its antigen is currently unknown.

Sequencing was performed with immunoSEQ multiplex PCR; in TCRdb, only in-frame clones are kept and a portion is missing. The profile shows about 13,000 clones, around 70% of them singletons. Whole-study results and caveats: Technical variation could not be separated from intratumor heterogeneity here. Tumors had more T cell infiltration than uninvolved lung, per TCRbeta sequencing and CD3 counts.

This TCR came from a human donor with non-small cell lung cancer. Sequencing was done on a sample of uninvolved lung tissue not adjacent to the tumor.

CDR3 sequence (DNA): TGTGCCTGGAGTTATGTAGTAGGGAGTTACGAGCAGTACTTC. Translated: CAWSYVVGSYEQYF. This chain joins TRBV30 and TRBJ2-7, with a weak D call TRBD2 (5 bases). This CDR3 has 14 residues. In germline, CDR1 is GTSNPN, CDR2 SVGIG (reference sequence). Trimming removed 2 bases from V and 4 bases from J, with 15 bases in between.